This T cell receptor beta chain was obtained from a study of cytomegalovirus exposure and HLA in healthy donors. CDR1 SGHTA and CDR2 FQGNSA come from the germline V gene. The CDR3 is made up of 15 amino acids. Losses at the gene ends were 4 bases for V and 1 base for J; bases not matched to a gene: 5. The roughly 120-subject validation cohort, separate from the approximately 670-subject first cohort, included the donors. Some clones are missing from TCRdb's copy, which holds only in-frame ones; the method was immunoSEQ multiplex PCR. This sample has 260,000 or so clones, with 80% to 95% found just once.

The sequence was collected from a woman under 40 in good health and CMV-seronegative. Sequencing input: PBMCs. The chain has TRBV7-2 and TRBJ2-3; TRBD1 matches at 7 bases. CDR3 sequence (DNA): TGTGCCAGCAGCTGGAGACAGGGCCGCACAGATACGCAGTATTTT. Amino acids: CASSWRQGRTDTQYF.